This entry lists 2 T cell receptor beta chains sequenced from one sample in a study of T cells after yellow fever vaccination. TCRdb re-analysed the 5' RACE reads in MiXCR, keeping a single row per CDR3 protein. Among 300,000 to 400,000 distinct CDR3 sequences listed, 6.2% were seen once. The source material was PBMCs, sampled 5 days after the yellow fever booster vaccination. Every receptor here comes from a man aged 25-40 years who received the YFV17D yellow fever vaccine.

This clonotype showed up just a few times. The chain carries TRBV19 and TRBJ2-1; TRBD2 matches 11 bases. Looked up from germline, CDR1 is LNHDA and CDR2 is SQIVND (reference sequence). This CDR3 is built from 14 residues. J gave up 9 bases and V 3 bases, and 4 bases lay outside the gene matches. In DNA, the CDR3 is TGTGCCAGTAGTATTCTAGCGGGGGGTCGTGAGCAGTTCTTC. Its protein product is CASSILAGGREQFF.

This clonotype was recorded a few times. J is TRBJ1-6 and V is TRBV7-9, with D possibly matching TRBD1 (6 bases). Germline V gene sequence: CDR1 SEHNR, CDR2 FQNEAQ (reference sequence). This CDR3 contains 16 residues. Deletions cut 3 bases from V and 0 bases from J, with 9 bases between. The CDR3 nucleotides read TGTGCCAGCAGCTTCCAGGGGAGCTCCTATAATTCACCCCTCCACTTT. Translated, it gives CASSFQGSSYNSPLHF.